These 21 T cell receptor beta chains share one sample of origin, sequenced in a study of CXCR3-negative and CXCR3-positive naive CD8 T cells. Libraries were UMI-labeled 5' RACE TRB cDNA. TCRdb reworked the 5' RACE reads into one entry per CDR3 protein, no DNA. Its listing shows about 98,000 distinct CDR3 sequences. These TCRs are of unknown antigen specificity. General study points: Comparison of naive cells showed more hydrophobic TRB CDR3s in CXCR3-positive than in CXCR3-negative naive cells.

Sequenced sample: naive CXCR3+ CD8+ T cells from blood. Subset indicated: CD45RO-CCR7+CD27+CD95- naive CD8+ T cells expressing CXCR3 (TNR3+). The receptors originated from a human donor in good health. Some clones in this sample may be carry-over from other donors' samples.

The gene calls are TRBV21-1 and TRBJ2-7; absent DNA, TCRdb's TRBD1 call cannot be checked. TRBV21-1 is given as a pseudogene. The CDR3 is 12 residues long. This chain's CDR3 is CASDRASYEQYF.

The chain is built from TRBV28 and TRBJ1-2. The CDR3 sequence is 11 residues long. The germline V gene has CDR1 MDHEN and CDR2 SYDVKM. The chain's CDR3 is CASSPAHGYTF.

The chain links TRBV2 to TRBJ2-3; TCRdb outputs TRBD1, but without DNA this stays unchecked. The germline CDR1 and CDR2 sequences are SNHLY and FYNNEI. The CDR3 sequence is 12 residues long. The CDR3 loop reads CASRGAADTQYF.

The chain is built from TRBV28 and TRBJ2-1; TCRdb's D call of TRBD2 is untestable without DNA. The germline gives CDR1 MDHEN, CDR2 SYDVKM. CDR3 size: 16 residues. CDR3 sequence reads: CASSFPSSGGAGEQFF.

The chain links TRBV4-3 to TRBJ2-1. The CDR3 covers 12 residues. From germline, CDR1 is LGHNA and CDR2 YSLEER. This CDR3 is CASSQDLTEQFF.

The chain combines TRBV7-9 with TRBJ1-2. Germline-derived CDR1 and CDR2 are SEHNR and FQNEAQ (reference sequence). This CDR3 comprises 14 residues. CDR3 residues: CASSDPMRTYGYTF.

The chain's CDR3 is CASSTRGRGFTEAFF. The chain joins TRBV13 to TRBJ1-1; the D call of TRBD1 rests on TCRdb alone, since no DNA is present to check it. CDR3 size: 15 residues. CDR1 is PRHDT and CDR2 is FYEKMQ in the germline V gene (reference sequence).

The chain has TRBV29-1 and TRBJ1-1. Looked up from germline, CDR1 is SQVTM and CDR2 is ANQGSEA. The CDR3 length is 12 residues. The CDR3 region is CSVAGGDPEAFF.

CDR3 in amino acids: CSADSSGGRNEQFF. The rearrangement links TRBV20-1 to TRBJ2-1; there is no DNA to check the TCRdb D call of TRBD2. From germline, CDR1 is DFQATT and CDR2 SNEGSKA (reference sequence). This CDR3 has 14 amino acids.

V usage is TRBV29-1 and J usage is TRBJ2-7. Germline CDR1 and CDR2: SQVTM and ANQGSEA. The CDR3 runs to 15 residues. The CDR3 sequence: CSVEDRGRGLYEQYF.

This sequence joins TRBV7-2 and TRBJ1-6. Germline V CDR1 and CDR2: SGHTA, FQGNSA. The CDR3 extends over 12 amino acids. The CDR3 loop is CASSLGGSPLHF.

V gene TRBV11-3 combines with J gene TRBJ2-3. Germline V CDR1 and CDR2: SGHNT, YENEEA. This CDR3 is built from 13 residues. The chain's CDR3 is CASSTKTPDTQYF. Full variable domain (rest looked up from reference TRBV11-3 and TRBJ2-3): EAGVVQSPRYKIIEKKQPVAFWCNPISGHNTLYWYLQNLGQGPELLIRYENEEAVDDSQLPKDRFSAERLKGVDSTLKIQPAELGDSAVYLCASSTKTPDTQYFGPGTRLTVL.

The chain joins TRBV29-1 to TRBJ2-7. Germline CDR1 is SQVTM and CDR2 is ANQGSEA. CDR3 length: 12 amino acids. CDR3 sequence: CSGRQDSYEQYF.

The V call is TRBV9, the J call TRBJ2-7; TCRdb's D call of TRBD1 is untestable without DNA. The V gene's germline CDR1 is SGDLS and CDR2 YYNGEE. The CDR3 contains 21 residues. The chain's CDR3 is CASSVEDTTSGAGVAWSEQYF.

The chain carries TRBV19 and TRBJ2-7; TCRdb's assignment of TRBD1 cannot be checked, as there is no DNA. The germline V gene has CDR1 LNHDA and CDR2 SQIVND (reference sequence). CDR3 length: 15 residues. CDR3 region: CASSIWGTSAYEQYF.

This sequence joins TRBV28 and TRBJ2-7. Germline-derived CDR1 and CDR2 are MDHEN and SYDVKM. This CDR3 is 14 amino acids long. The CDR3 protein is CASTDQESSYEQYF.

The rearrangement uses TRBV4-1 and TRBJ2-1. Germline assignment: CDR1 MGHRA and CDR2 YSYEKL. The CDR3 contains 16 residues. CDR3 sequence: CASSQDGRGSYNEEFF.

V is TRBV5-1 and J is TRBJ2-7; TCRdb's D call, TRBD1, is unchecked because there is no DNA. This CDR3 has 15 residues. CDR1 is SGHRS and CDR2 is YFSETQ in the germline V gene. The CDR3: CASSPGGFTAYEQYF.

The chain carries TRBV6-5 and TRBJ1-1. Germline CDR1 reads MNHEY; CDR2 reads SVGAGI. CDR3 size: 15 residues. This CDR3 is CASTRVRSRDTEAFF.

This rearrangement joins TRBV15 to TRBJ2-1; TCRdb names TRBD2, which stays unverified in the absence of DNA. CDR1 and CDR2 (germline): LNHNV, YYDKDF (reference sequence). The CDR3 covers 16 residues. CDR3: CATSRDSLAESNEQFF.

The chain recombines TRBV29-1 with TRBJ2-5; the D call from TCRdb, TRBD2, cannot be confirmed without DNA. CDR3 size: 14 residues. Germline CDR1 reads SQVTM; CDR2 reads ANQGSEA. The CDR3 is CSVRTSGGGETQYF.